This T cell receptor (beta chain) was observed in a study of response to subunit inactivated influenza vaccine. Study-level results: A suggestion made by the authors is that each seasonal influenza vaccination recruits few new T cells.

TCRdb redid the calling of the RT-PCR reads with MiXCR, one entry per CDR3 protein. Of 150,000 to 200,000 distinct CDR3 sequences listed, roughly 12% are singletons. This clonotype was seen a handful of times. As yet, its antigen is unknown. The CDR3 contains 15 residues. The germline V and J ends were trimmed by 7 bases and 2 bases, with 17 bases remaining between them. Germline V gene lookup returns CDR1 WSHSY and CDR2 SAAADI. This same sample was also part of a study on T cells expressing NK-cell markers. That paper states: What made the TCR beta cDNA was 5'RACE template switching with UMIs. The study found dominant NKG2C+ clonotypes at roughly 1.0-8% of CD8+ T cells in five or six donors. Where several donors were concerned, these clonotypes also led the CD3+CD56-NKG2C+ fraction.

The chain links TRBV10-2 to TRBJ2-5, with D perhaps matching TRBD1 (6 bases). This TCR was recovered from a man in his fifties who received an inactivated influenza vaccine. Sequenced material: CD8+ T cells sorted from PBMCs, taken about 13 days after vaccination. The CDR3: CASNEQGVSQETQYF. For the CDR3, the DNA is TGCGCCAGCAATGAACAGGGAGTGAGTCAAGAGACCCAGTACTTC.